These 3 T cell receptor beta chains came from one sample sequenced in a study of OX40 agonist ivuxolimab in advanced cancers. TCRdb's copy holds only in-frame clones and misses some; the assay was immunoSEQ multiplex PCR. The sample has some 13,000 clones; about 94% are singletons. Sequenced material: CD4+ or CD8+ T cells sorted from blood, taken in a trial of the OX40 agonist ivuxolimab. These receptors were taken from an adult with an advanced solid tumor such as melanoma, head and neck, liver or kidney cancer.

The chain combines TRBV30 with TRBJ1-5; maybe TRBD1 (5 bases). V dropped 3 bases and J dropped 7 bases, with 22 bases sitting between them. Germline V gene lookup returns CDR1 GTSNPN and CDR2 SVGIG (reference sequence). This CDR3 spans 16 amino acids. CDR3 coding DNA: TGTGCCTGGAGCGCCCTGGCCGTGGGGGTAAGCCAGCCCCAGCATTTT. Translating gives CAWSALAVGVSQPQHF.

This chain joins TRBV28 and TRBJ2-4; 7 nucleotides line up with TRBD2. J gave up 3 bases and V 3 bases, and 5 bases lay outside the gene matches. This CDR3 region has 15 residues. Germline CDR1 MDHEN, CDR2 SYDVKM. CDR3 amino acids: CASSFKGRVKNIQYF. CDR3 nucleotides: TGTGCCAGCAGTTTCAAGGGGAGGGTCAAAAACATTCAGTACTTC.

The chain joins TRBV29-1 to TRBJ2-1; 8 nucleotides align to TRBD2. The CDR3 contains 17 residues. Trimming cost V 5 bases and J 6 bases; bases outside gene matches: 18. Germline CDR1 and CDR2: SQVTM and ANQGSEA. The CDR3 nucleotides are TGCAGCGTTCAACGGGGGGGGGCCCTCTATAGTGCCAATGAGCAGTTCTTC. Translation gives CSVQRGGALYSANEQFF.